This TCR beta chain was captured by sequencing in a study of cytomegalovirus exposure and HLA in healthy donors. Of note for this clone: Antigen unknown.

It was with 60 Vbeta and 13 Jbeta primers that the PCR ran. The method was immunoSEQ multiplex PCR; TCRdb's version includes in-frame clones alone and lacks a portion of them. The sample includes about 200,000 clones, roughly 77% seen only once; the top ten take about 0.36%. Overall study results and limits: Using a false discovery rate of 0.05, a later analysis showed that 15,000 to 20,000 TCR beta sequences were associated with HLA alleles.

This CDR3 is 20 amino acids long. V lost 0 bases to trimming and J lost 4 bases, with 24 bases between them. In germline, CDR1 is LGHNA, CDR2 YSLEER. The sequence was collected from a male donor in good health and CMV-seropositive. The chain couples TRBV4-3 to TRBJ2-2, with D possibly matching TRBD2 (5 bases). Sequencing used PBMCs. In nucleotides, the CDR3 is TGCGCCAGCAGCCAAGATCAGGATGCTCAGCGGAGCAGACTCACCGGGGAGCTGTTTTTT. Its translation is CASSQDQDAQRSRLTGELFF.